This TCR beta chain was captured by sequencing in a study of T cells after yellow fever vaccination. Study conclusions and caveats: Once the booster was given, most primary-vaccination clones reappeared, at approximately 97% for CD4 and approximately 88% for CD8. Clonotypes appearing in both CD4 and CD8 compartments existed, and their share was small.

TCRdb used MiXCR to reprocess the 5' RACE reads, holding one entry per CDR3 protein. This sample carries hundreds of thousands of distinct CDR3 sequences, about an eighth of them seen once, and the ten largest clones take about 3%. To note about this clonotype: What it binds is unknown.

This CDR3 is built from 13 residues. Germline V gives CDR1 SEHNR, CDR2 FQNEAQ (reference sequence). V was pared by 3 bases and J by 4 bases, with 9 bases between. The sequence was collected from a man between 18 and 35 years old who received the YFV17D yellow fever vaccine. The chain joins TRBV7-9 to TRBJ1-1; D remains ambiguous. Sample: CD4+ T cells sorted from PBMCs, taken 15 days after the yellow fever booster vaccination. CDR3 DNA sequence: TGTGCCAGCAGCTTGACCGATGGCACTGAAGCTTTCTTT. This gives the protein CASSLTDGTEAFF. Drawing the rest from reference TRBV7-9 and TRBJ1-1, the complete variable domain is DTGVSQNPRHKITKRGQNVTFRCDPISEHNRLYWYRQTLGQGPEFLTYFQNEAQLEKSRLLSDRFSAERPKGSFSTLEIQRTEQGDSAMYLCASSLTDGTEAFFGQGTRLTVV.